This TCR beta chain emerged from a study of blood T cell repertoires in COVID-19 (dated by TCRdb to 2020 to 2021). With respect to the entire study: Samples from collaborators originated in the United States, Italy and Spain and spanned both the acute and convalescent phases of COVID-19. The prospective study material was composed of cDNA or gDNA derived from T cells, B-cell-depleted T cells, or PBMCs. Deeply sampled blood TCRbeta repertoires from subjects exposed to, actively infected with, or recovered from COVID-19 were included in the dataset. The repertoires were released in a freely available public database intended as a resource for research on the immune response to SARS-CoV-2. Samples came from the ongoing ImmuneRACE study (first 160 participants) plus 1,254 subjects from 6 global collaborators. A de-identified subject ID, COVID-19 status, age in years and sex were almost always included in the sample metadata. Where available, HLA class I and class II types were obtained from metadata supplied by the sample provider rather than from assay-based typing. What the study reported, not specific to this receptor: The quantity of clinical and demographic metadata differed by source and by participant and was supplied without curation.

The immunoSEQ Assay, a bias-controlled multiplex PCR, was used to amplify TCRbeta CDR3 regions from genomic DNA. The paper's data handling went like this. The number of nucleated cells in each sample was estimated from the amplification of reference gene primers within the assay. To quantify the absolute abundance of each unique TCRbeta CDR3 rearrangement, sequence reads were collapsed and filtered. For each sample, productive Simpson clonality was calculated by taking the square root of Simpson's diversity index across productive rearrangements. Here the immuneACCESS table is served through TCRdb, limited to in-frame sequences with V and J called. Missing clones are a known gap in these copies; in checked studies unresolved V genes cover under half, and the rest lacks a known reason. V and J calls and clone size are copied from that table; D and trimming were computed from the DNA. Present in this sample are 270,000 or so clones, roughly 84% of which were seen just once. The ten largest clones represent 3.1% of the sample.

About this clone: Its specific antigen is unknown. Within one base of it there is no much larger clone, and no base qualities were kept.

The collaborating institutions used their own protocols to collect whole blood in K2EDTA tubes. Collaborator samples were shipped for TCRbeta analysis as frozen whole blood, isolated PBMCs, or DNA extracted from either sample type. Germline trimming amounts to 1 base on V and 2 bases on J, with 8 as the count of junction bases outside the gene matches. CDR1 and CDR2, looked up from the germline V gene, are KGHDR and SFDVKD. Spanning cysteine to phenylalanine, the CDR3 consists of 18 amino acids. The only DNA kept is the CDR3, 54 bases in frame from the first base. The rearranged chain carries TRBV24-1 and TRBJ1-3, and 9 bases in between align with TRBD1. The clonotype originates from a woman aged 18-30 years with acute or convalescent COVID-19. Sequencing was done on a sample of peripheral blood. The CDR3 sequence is CATSDLSPGQGTGNTIYF. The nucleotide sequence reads TGTGCCACCAGTGATTTAAGCCCGGGACAGGGAACTGGAAACACCATATATTTT.